Each of the 8 T cell receptor beta chains below was sequenced from the same sample in a study of vaccination effects on CD4 cells after COVID-19. Sequencing used immunoSEQ multiplex PCR; TCRdb keeps in-frame clones, though not all of them. In the table there are tens of thousands of clones, roughly 76% of which are singletons. The ViraFEST assay expanded antigen-specific CD4+ T cells with viral peptide pools before sequencing. The authors isolated CD4+ T cells after roughly eleven days of culture. Two-dose vaccination with either BNT162b2 or mRNA-1273 was given to the participants. These receptors are not linked to any known antigen. The specimen comprised CD4+ T cells from PBMCs cultured with SARS-CoV-2 spike peptides, sampled after COVID-19 vaccination. Receptor source: a human donor who received a COVID-19 vaccine. Some clones in this sample may be carry-over from other donors' samples.

The gene calls are TRBV6-2 or TRBV6-3 and TRBJ2-7, with D possibly TRBD2 on 5 matching bases. Germline V gene lookup returns CDR1 MNHEY and CDR2 SVGEGT. The CDR3 is 13 residues long. V dropped 0 bases and J dropped 3 bases, with 6 bases sitting between them. CDR3 DNA: TGTGCCAGCAGTTACTCCCGGGACTACGAGCAGTACGTC. Residues: CASSYSRDYEQYV.

The rearrangement links TRBV5-1 to TRBJ2-3; 9 nucleotides agree with TRBD1. CDR3 length: 16 residues. CDR1 is SGHRS and CDR2 is YFSETQ in the germline V gene. Losses at the gene ends were 0 bases for V and 3 bases for J; bases not matched to a gene: 5. CDR3 DNA: TGCGCCAGCAGCTTGGCCTCCGACAGGGGGACAGATACGCAGTATTTT. Its translation: CASSLASDRGTDTQYF.

The J gene is TRBJ2-2, the V gene TRBV5-6, with no clear D. The CDR3 consists of 13 residues. Germline V gives CDR1 SGHDT, CDR2 YYEEEE. With 0 bases removed from V and 4 bases from J, the gap between germline ends came to 4 bases. The chain's CDR3 is CASSLVVTGELFF. The CDR3 bases are TGTGCCAGCAGCTTGGTTGTCACCGGGGAGCTGTTTTTT.

This clone was seen only a few times. The CDR3 loop reads CASSIKGFGYTF. CDR3 nucleotides: TGTGCCAGTAGTATCAAGGGGTTCGGCTACACCTTC. The V gene is TRBV19, the J gene TRBJ1-2; a weak D match, TRBD1 (5 bases). Germline CDR1 and CDR2: LNHDA and SQIVND (reference sequence). The ends were cut back, 3 bases at V and 8 bases at J, with 10 bases in the middle. This CDR3 spans 12 amino acids.

This chain links TRBV5-1 with TRBJ1-4; possibly TRBD1 for D (5 bases). Germline V gene lookup returns CDR1 SGHRS and CDR2 YFSETQ. V gave up 0 bases and J gave up 5 bases, with 14 bases separating them. This CDR3 contains 16 residues. DNA for the CDR3: TGCGCCAGCAGCTTGGCTTCGGGGGGAGGAAATGAAAAACTGTTTTTT. The encoded protein is CASSLASGGGNEKLFF.

The chain employs TRBV25-1 and TRBJ2-2, with a weak D call TRBD2 (6 bases). V lost 4 bases to trimming and J lost 4 bases, with 10 bases between them. The CDR3 extends over 14 amino acids. CDR1 and CDR2 (germline): MGHDK, SYGVNS. The DNA of the CDR3 is TGTGCCAGCAGTGGGCGGGGTTTCACCGGGGAGCTGTTTTTT. Translation: CASSGRGFTGELFF.

This clone has only a few counts. V is TRBV19 and J is TRBJ2-2; TRBD2 agrees at 7 bases. The CDR3 extends over 14 amino acids. Trimming took 5 bases from V and 3 from J; bases not matched to a gene: 3. Looked up from germline, CDR1 is LNHDA and CDR2 is SQIVND (reference sequence). The CDR3 sequence is CASSRDYYTGELFF. The CDR3 bases are TGTGCCAGTAGTCGGGACTATTACACCGGGGAGCTGTTTTTT.

The genes are TRBV29-1 and TRBJ2-2; 13 bases align to TRBD2. CDR3 length: 15 residues. Germline CDR1 reads SQVTM; CDR2 reads ANQGSEA. Trimming at V came to 7 bases and at J to 4 bases, leaving 6 bases not matched to a gene. CDR3 sequence reads: CSARLAGGITGELFF. The CDR3 region has the DNA TGCAGCGCCCGACTAGCGGGGGGAATCACCGGGGAGCTGTTTTTT.